This note documents a single T cell receptor beta chain sequence. The antigen remains undetermined. Per sample, a minimum of 6.5 million PBMCs were isolated. This sample stems from a study of blood T cells in healthy people across ages. Broader study findings: Leaving the PBMCs unsorted stopped any conclusive comparison of naive versus antigen-experienced cells.

A second PCR of 7 to 11 cycles used a sample-barcoded 5' primer and a J-beta primer mix. MiXCR, run by TCRdb on the 5' RACE reads, gives a single entry per CDR3 protein. Seen here are hundreds of thousands of distinct CDR3 sequences, under 30% observed once, and the top ten hold around 16%. Per the germline V gene, CDR1 is SGHTA and CDR2 is FQGNSA. The V gene lost 5 bases and the J gene lost 6 bases, with 11 bases spanning the gap. The CDR3 is 12 residues long. The TCR comes from a woman over 75 in good health. The V call is TRBV7-2, the J call TRBJ2-7; D not resolved. Material: blood. CDR3 DNA sequence: TGTGCCAGCAGCCCCCCCTTTGGCGAGCAGTACTTC. Its translation is CASSPPFGEQYF.